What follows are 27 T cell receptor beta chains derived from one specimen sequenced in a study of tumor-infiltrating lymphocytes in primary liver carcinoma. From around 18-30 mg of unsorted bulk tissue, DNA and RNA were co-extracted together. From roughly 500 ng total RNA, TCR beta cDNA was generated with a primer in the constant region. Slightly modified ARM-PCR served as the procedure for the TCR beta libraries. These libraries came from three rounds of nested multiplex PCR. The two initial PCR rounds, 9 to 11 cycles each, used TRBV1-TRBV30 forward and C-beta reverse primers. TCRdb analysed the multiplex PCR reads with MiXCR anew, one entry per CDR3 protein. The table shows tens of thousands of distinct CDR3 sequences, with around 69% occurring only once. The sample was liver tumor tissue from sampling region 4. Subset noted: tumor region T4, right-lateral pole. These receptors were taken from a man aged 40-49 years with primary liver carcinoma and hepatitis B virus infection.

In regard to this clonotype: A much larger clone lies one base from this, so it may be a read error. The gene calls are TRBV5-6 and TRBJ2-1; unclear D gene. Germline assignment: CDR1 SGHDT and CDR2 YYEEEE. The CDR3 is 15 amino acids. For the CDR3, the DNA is TGTGTCAGCAGCGTAGGACCCGCAGGCTACAATGAGCAGTTCTTC. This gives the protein CVSSVGPAGYNEQFF.

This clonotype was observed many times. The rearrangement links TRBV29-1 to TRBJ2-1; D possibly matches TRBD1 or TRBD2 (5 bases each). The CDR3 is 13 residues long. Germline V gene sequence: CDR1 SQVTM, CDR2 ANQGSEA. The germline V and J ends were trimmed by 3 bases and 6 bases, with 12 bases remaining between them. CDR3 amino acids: CSVDKGPPNEQFF. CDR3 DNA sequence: TGCAGCGTTGATAAGGGACCGCCCAATGAGCAGTTCTTC.

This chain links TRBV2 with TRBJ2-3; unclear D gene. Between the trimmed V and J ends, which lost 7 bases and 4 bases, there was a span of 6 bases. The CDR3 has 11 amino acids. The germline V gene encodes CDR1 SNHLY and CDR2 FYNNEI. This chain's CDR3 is CASTLSDTQYF. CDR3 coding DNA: TGTGCCAGCACTCTATCAGATACGCAGTATTTT.

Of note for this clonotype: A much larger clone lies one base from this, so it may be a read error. CDR3 sequence reads: CTSSWGQTNTGELFF. DNA for the CDR3: TGTACCAGCAGCTGGGGACAGACGAACACCGGGGAGCTGTTTTTT. The V call is TRBV5-6, the J call TRBJ2-2; 7 bases are a match to TRBD1. The V gene's germline CDR1 is SGHDT and CDR2 YYEEEE. The length of the CDR3 is 15 residues.

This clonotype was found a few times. CDR3 sequence reads: CASSFRLAGDFNEQFF. CDR3 bases: TGTGCCAGCAGCTTTCGACTAGCGGGAGATTTCAATGAGCAGTTCTTC. The rearrangement links TRBV11-2 to TRBJ2-1, with 12 bases matching TRBD2. Germline-derived CDR1 and CDR2 are SGHAT and FQNNGV. V was clipped by 3 bases and J by 6 bases; unmatched bases: 6. This CDR3 has 16 amino acids.

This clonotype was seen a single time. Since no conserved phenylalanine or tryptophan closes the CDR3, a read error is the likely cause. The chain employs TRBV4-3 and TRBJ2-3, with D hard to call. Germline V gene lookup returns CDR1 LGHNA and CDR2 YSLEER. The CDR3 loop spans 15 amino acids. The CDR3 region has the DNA TGCGCCAGCAGACATGAAGGTAGCCGAGCAGACACGCAGTATTCT. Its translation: CASRHEGSRADTQYS.

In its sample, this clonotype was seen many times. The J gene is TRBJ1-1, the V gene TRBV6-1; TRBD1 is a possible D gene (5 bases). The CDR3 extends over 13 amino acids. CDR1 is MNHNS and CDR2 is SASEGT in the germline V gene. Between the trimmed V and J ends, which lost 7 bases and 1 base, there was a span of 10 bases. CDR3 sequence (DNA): TGTGCCAGCAACCTCGACAGGAACACTGAAGCTTTCTTT. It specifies CASNLDRNTEAFF.

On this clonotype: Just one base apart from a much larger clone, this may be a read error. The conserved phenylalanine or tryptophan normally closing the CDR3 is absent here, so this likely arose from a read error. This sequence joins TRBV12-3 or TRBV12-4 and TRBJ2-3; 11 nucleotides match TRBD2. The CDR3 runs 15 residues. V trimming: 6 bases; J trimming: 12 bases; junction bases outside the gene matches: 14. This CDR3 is CASRVAGGSTDIQYS. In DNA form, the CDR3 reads TGTGCCAGCAGGGTAGCGGGAGGGAGCACAGATATTCAGTATTCT.

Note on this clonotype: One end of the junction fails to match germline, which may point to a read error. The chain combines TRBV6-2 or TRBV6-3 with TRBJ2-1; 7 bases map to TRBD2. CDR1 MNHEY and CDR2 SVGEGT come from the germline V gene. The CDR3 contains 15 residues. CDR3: CASSYTAGDLNELFF. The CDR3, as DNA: TGCGCCAGCAGTTACACGGCGGGAGACCTCAATGAGCTGTTCTTC.

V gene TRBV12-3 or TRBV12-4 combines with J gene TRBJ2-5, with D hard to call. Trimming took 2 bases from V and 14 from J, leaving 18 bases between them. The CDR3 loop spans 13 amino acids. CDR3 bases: TGTGCCAGCAGTTTAACGGTTGGGGTGACTCATTACTTC. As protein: CASSLTVGVTHYF.

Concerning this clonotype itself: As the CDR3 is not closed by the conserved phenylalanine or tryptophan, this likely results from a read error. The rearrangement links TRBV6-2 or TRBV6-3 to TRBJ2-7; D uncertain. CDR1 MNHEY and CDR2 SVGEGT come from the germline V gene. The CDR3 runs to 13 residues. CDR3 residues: CVSRYEVPYEQYS. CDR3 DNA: TGTGTCAGCAGATACGAGGTACCCTACGAGCAGTACTCC.

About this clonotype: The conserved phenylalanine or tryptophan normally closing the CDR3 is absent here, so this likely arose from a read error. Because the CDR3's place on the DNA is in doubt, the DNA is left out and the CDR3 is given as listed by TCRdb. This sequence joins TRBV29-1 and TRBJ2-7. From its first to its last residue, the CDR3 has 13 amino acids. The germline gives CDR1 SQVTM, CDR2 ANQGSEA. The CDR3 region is CSVAGVPSYEQQL.

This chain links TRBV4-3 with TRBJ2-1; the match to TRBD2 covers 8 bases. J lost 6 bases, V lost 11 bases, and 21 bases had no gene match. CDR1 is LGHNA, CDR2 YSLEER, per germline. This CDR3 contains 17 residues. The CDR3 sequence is CAASQDRGGVGSNEQFF. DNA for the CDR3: TGCGCCGCCAGCCAAGACCGGGGGGGAGTAGGTTCCAATGAGCAGTTCTTC.

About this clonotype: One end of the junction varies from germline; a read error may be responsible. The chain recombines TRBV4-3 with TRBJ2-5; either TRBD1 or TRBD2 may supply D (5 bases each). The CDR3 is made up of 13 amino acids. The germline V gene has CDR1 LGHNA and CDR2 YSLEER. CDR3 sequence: CASNQGRGETQHF. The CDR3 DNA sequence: TGCGCCAGCAACCAAGGACGAGGGGAGACCCAGCACTTC.

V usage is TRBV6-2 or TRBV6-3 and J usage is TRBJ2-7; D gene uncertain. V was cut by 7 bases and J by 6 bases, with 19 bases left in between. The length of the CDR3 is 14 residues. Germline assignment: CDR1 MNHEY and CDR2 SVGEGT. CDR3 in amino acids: CASTPRRLMVEQYF. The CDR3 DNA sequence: TGTGCCAGCACCCCACGCAGACTCATGGTCGAGCAGTACTTC.

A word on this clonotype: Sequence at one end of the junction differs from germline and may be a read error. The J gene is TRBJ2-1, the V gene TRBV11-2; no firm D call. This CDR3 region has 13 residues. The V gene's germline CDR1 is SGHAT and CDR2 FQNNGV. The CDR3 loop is CASSLDRLEMGFF. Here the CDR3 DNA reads TGTGCCAGCAGTTTAGATCGGCTAGAGATGGGATTCTTC.

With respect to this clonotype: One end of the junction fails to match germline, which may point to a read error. The CDR3, as DNA: TGTGCCGGCAACCCAGGATTAGCGGGAACAGATAAGCAGTATTTT. It specifies CAGNPGLAGTDKQYF. V and J are TRBV6-5 and TRBJ2-3, with TRBD2 matching 8 bases. Germline values: CDR1 MNHEY, CDR2 SVGAGI. The CDR3 extends over 15 amino acids.

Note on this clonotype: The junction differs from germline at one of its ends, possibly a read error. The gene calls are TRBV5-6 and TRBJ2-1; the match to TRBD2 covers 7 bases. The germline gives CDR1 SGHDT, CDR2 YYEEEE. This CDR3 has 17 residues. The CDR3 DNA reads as TGTACCAGCAGCTTGGTGGCTAGCGGCAGATCCTACAATGAGCAGTTCTTC. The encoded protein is CTSSLVASGRSYNEQFF.

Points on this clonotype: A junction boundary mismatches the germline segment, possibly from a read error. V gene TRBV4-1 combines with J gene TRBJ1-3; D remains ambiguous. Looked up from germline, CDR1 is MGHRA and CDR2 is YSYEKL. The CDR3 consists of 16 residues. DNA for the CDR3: TGCGCCAACAGCCAGAGTTACGGATTGTATGGAAACACCATATATTTT. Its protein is CANSQSYGLYGNTIYF.

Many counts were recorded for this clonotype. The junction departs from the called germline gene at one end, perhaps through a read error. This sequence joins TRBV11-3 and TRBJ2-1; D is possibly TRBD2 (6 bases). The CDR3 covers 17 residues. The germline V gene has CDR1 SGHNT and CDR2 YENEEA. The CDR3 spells CASSLGVPGLSHNEQFF. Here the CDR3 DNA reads TGTGCCAGCAGCTTAGGCGTACCGGGACTCTCCCACAATGAGCAGTTCTTC.

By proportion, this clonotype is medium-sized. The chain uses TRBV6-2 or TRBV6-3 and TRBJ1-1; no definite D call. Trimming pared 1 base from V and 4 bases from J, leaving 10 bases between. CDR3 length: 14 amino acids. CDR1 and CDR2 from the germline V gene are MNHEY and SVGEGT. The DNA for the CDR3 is TGTGCCAGCAGTTACTGGTTGGGCTCCACTGAAGCTTTCTTT. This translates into CASSYWLGSTEAFF.

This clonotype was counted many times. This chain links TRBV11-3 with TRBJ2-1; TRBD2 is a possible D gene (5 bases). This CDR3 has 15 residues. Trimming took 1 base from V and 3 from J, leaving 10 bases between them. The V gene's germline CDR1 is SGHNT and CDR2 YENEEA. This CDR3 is CASSLVTGSYNEQFF. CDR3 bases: TGTGCCAGCAGCTTAGTAACGGGAAGCTACAATGAGCAGTTCTTC.

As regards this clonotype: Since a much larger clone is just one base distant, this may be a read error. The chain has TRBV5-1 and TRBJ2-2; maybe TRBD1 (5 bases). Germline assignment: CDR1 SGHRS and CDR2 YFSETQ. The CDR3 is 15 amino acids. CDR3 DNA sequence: TGCGCCAGCAACTTGGACACCCGGAACACCGGGGAGCTGTTTTTT. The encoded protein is CASNLDTRNTGELFF.

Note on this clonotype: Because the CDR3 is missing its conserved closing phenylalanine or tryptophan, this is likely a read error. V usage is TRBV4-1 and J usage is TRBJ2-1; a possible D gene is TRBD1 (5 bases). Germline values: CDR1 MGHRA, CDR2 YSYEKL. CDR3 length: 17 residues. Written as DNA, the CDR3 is TGCGTCAGCAGCCAACCATGGGGCGAGCCGGCATACAATGAGCAGTTCCTC. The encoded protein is CVSSQPWGEPAYNEQFL.

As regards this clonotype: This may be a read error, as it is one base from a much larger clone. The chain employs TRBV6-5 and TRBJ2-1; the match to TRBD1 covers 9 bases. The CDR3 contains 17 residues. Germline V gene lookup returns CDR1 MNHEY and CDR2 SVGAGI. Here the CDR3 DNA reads TGTGTCAGCAGTGACCGATCCGGGACAGGGCTATACAATGAGCAGTTCTTC. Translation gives CVSSDRSGTGLYNEQFF.

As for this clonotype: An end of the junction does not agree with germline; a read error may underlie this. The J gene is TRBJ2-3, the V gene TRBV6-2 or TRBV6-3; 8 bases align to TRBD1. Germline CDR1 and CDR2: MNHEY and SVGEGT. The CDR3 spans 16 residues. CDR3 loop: CASSFVGQEAMDMQYF. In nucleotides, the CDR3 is TGTGCCAGCAGCTTCGTGGGACAGGAGGCAATGGATATGCAGTATTTT.

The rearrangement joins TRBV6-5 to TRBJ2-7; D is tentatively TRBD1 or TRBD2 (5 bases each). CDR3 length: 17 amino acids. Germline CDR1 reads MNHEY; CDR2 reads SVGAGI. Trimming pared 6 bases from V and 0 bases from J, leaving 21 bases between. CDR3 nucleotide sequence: TGTGCCAGCAGGGAAAACGGTCTCGGGACCTACTCCTACGAGCAGTACTTC. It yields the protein CASRENGLGTYSYEQYF.